This T cell receptor (beta chain) was sequenced for a study of T cells in Graves' hyperthyroidism and ophthalmopathy. Amplification of TCR beta CDR3 regions used RNA as the template. An initial round of RT-PCR targeting the TCR CDR3 relied on the HTBI primer set. TCRdb reprocessed the multiplex PCR reads via MiXCR and lists one record per CDR3 protein. The sample consists of a few hundred thousand distinct CDR3 sequences, 19% of them appearing once. To note about this clonotype: Its antigen is undetermined.

The CDR3 length is 18 residues. Unmatched junction bases numbered 13, after V lost 3 bases and J lost 6 bases. The V gene's germline CDR1 is MNHEY and CDR2 SVGEGT. The study's findings and limits: Researchers report that a 13 V-J model separated ophthalmopathy from stable hyperthyroidism. Also found in blood were most expanded thyroid clonotypes above 0.001. Before onset, ophthalmopathy was predicted by the model a median 6.5 months earlier.

The TCR sequence derives from a woman under 30 with Graves' hyperthyroidism. The material sequenced was blood. The chain carries TRBV6-2 or TRBV6-3 and TRBJ1-5; 11 bases agree with TRBD1. This chain's CDR3 is CASSYDGRTGGVFQPQHF. The CDR3 bases are TGTGCCAGCAGTTATGATGGCCGGACAGGGGGCGTTTTTCAGCCCCAGCATTTT.